This T cell receptor (beta chain) appears in the sequencing data of a study of cytomegalovirus exposure and HLA in healthy donors. Study context: The roughly 130 validation repertoires were reported in a later analysis to have been generated on the same platform as the roughly 700 first-cohort repertoires.

The CDR3 contains 15 residues. With 5 bases clipped from V and 0 bases from J, the junction kept 2 bases outside the gene matches. Germline V lookup: CDR1 MNHEY, CDR2 SMNVEV (reference sequence). This clone came up once. Its antigen is unidentified. Other DNA sequences in this sample translate to the same CDR3. Whole-study results and caveats: The TCR clusters that emerged in the first cohort tended, a later analysis found, to co-occur in the 120 or so validation repertoires.

The protocol was immunoSEQ multiplex PCR, while the TCRdb copy is restricted to in-frame clones and leaves out a portion. The sample holds about 56,000 clones; approximately 94% are singletons and the top ten take 0.9% to 1.4%. This sequence originates from a man between 18 and 29 years old in good health and CMV-seronegative. Sequencing used PBMCs. The chain joins TRBV27 to TRBJ2-3, with 10 bases aligning to TRBD2. The CDR3 region is CASSLTSGSTDTQYF. For the CDR3, the DNA is TGTGCCAGCAGTCTGACTAGCGGGAGCACAGATACGCAGTATTTT.